This entry describes one T cell receptor beta chain. From germline, CDR1 is SGHNT and CDR2 YYREEE (reference sequence). V lost 1 base to trimming and J lost 5 bases, with 18 bases between them. The CDR3 is 16 residues long. This sample was included in a study of blood T cell repertoires in COVID-19. Under the authors' procedure: How many nucleated cells were present was estimated from reference gene primer amplification. Libraries were prepared by immunoSEQ multiplex PCR; TCRdb keeps only in-frame clonotypes and omits some of them. For V, J and clone size, that table is used; D and trimming come from the DNA. This table has roughly 170,000 clones, 60% to 80% appearing once. Participant-given clinical history determined each cohort assignment. Cohort 3 recovery required two negative PCRs, clearance, or symptom resolution.

The sequenced sample consisted of PBMCs or T cells enriched from blood (not recorded which). The source of this sequence is a woman aged 45 to 65 who had recovered from COVID-19. The chain couples TRBV5-4 to TRBJ2-5, with D perhaps TRBD1 (5 bases). CDR3 bases: TGTGCCAGCAGCTTGTCAGGCTCAGGGTTGGGGGAGACCCAGTACTTC. It translates to CASSLSGSGLGETQYF.